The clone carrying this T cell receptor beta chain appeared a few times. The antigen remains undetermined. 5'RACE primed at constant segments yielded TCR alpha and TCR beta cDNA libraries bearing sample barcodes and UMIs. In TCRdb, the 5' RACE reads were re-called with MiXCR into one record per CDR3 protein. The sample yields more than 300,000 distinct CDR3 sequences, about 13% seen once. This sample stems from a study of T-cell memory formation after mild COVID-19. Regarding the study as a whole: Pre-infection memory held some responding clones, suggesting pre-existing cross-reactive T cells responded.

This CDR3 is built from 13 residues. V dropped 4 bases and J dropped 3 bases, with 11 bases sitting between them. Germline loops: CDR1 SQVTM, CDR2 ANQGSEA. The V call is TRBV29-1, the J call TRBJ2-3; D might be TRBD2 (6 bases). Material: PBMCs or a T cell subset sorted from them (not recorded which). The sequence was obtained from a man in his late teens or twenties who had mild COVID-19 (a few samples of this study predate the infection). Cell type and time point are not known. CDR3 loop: CSVGTTHTDTQYF. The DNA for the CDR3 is TGCAGCGTTGGGACTACCCATACAGATACGCAGTATTTT.